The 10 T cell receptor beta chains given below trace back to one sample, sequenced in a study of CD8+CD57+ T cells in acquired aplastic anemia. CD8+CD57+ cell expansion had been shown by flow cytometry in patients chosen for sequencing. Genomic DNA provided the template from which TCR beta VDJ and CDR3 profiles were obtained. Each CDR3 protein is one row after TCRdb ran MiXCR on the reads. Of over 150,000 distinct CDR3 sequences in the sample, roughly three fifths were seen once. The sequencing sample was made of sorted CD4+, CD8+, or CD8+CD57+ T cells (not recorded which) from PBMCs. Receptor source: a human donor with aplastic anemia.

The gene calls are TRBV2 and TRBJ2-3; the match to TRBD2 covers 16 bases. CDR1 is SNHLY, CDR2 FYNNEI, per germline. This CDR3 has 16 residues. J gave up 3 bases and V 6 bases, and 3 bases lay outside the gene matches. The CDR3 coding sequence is TGTGCCAGCAGCGCGGGACTAGCGGGGGGGACAGATACGCAGTATTTT. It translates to CASSAGLAGGTDTQYF.

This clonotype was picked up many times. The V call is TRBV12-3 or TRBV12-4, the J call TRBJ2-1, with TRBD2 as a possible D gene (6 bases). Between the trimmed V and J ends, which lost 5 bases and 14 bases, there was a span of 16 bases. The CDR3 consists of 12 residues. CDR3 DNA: TGTGCCAGCAGTCCAGGAGGGACTGATGAGTTCTTC. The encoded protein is CASSPGGTDEFF.

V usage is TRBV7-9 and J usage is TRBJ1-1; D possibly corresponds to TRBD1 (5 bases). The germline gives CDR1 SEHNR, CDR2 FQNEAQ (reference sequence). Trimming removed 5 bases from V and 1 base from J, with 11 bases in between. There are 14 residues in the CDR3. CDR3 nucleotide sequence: TGTGCCAGCAGCACCTTAACAGGGAACACTGAAGCTTTCTTT. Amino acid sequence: CASSTLTGNTEAFF.

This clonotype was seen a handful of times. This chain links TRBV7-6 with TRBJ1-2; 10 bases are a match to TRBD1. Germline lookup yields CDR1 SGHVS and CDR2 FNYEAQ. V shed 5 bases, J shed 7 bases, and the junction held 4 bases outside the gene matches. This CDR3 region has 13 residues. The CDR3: CASSGDRGSGYTF. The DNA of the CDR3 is TGTGCCAGCAGCGGGGACAGGGGTTCTGGCTACACCTTC.

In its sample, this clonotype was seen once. CDR3 sequence: CASRSGISNQPQHF. The CDR3 region has the DNA TGTGCCAGCAGATCGGGGATTAGCAATCAGCCCCAGCATTTT. J is TRBJ1-5 and V is TRBV6-1, with unresolved D. The V end was cut by 6 bases, the J end by 0 bases, with 9 bases between. CDR1 MNHNS and CDR2 SASEGT come from the germline V gene. The CDR3 extends over 14 amino acids.

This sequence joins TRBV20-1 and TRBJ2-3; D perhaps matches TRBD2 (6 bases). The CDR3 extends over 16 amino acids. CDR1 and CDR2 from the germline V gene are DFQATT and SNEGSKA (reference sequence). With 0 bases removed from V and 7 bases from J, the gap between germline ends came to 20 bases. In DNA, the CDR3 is TGCAGTGCTAGAGATCACACTAGCCCCATGGGTTATACGCAGTATTTT. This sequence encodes CSARDHTSPMGYTQYF.

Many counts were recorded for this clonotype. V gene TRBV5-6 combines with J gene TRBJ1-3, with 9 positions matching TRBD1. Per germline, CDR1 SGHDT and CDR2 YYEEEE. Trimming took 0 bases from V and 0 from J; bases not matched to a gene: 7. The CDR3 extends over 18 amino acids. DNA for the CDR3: TGTGCCAGCAGCTTGGGGGGACAGGGTTTGCTCTCTGGAAACACCATATATTTT. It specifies CASSLGGQGLLSGNTIYF.

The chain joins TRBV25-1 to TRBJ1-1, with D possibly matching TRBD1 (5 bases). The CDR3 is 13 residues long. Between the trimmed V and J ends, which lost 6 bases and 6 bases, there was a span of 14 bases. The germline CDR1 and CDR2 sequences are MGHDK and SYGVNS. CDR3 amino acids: CASRWGGVAEAFF. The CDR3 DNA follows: TGTGCCAGCAGATGGGGAGGGGTCGCTGAAGCTTTCTTT.

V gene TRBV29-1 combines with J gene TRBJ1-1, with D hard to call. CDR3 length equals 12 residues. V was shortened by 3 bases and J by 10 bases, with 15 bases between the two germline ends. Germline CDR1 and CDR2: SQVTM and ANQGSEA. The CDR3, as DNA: TGCAGCGTTGAGTCCCCAAGGATAGGAGCTTTCTTT. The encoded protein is CSVESPRIGAFF.

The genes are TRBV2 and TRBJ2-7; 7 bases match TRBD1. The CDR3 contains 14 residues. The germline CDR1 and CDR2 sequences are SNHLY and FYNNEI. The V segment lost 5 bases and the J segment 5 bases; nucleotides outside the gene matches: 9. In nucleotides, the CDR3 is TGTGCCAGCAGTCTCAGGACAGGCATCGACGAGCAGTACTTC. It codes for CASSLRTGIDEQYF.